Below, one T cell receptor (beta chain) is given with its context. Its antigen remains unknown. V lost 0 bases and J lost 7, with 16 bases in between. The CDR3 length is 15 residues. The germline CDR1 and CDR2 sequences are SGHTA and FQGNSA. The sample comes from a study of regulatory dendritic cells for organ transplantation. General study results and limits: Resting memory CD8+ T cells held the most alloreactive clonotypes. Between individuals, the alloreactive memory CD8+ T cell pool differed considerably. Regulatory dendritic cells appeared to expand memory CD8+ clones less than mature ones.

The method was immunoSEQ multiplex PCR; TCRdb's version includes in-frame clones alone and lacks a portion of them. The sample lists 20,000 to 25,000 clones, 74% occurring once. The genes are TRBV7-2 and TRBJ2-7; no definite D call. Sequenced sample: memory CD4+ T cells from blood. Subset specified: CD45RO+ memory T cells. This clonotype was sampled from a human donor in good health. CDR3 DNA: TGTGCCAGCAGCTTAGCGCTGGGCCGCCTCGAGGAGCAGTACTTC. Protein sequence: CASSLALGRLEEQYF.